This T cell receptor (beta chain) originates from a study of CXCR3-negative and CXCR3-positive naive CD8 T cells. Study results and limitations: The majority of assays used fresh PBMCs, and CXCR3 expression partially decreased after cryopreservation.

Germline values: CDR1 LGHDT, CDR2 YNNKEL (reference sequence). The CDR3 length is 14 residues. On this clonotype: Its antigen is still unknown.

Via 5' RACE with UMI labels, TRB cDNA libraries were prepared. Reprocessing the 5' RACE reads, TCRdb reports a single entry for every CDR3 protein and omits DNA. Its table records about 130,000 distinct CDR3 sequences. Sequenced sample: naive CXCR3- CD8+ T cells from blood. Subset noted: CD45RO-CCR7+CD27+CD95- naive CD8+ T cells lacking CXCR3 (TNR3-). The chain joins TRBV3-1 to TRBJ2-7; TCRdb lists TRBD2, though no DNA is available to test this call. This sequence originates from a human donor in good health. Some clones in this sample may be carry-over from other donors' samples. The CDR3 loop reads CASSRLPLAGEQYF.